This TCR beta chain came from a study of blood T cell repertoires in COVID-19. About the study: Donors in the United States, Italy and Spain gave samples during acute or convalescent COVID-19. T cells, B-cell-depleted T cells, or PBMCs provided the cDNA or gDNA that served as material.

The CDR3 covers 16 residues. CDR1 and CDR2 from the germline V gene are SGHDT and YYEEEE. V lost 3 bases and J 8 bases, leaving 23 bases between the germline ends. In the original analysis: Amplified reference gene primers provided the basis for estimating nucleated cell counts. TCRdb's copy holds only in-frame clones and misses some; the assay was immunoSEQ multiplex PCR. For V, J and clone size, that table is used; D and trimming come from the DNA. This table has 12,000 to 15,000 clones, 80% to 90% appearing once. Sequencing was carried out using peripheral blood. The chain is built from TRBV5-6 and TRBJ1-2; D is possibly TRBD1 (6 bases). This clonotype was obtained from a human donor in a cohort sampled during active COVID-19. CDR3 bases: TGTGCCAGCAGCTACGATCCCGGGCCCCAGGGGTCGGGCTACACCTTC. This encodes CASSYDPGPQGSGYTF.